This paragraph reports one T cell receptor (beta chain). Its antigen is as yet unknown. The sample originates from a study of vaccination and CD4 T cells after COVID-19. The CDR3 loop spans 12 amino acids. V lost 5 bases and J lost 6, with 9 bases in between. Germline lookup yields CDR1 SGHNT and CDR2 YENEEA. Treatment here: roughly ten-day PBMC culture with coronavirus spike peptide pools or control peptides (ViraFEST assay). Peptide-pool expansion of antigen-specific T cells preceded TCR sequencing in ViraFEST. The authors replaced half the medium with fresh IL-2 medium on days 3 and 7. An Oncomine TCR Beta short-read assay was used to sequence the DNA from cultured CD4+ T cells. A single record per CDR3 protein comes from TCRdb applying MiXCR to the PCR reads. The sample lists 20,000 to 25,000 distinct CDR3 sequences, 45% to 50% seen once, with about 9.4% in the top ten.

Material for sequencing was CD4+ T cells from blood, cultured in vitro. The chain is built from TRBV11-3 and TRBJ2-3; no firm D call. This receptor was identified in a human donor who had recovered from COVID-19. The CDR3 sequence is CASSPLSDTQYF. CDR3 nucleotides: TGTGCCAGCAGCCCGTTGTCGGATACGCAGTATTTT.